This TCR beta chain derives from a study of T cells in Graves' hyperthyroidism and ophthalmopathy. The investigators amplified TCR beta CDR3 regions from RNA transcripts. When the TCR CDR3 underwent first-round RT-PCR, the HTBI primer set was used. TCRdb analysed the multiplex PCR reads with MiXCR anew, one entry per CDR3 protein. The sample contains around 520,000 distinct CDR3 sequences, about 14% of which appear only once. This clonotype appeared a few times. Trimming took 1 base from V and 7 from J; bases not matched to a gene: 9. The length of the CDR3 is 16 residues. Germline-derived CDR1 and CDR2 are MGHRA and YSYEKL. Newly diagnosed patients aged 18 to 65 had hyperthyroidism of under 2 months' duration. Uncontrolled infections, other autoimmune diseases, pregnancy or lactation led to exclusion of patients. Diagnoses used clinical symptoms, serum thyroxine and TRAb, thyroid ultrasound and orbital computed tomography.

The TCR was taken from a woman between 40 and 55 years old with Graves' hyperthyroidism. The chain employs TRBV4-1 and TRBJ2-7, with 11 bases fitting TRBD2. The sequencing sample was made of blood. CDR3 in amino acids: CASSQVVTSGMREQYF. The DNA for the CDR3 is TGCGCCAGCAGCCAAGTCGTGACTAGCGGGATGAGGGAGCAGTACTTC.